This TCR beta chain was found in a study of HIV-infected children after antiretroviral therapy interruption. About the study: Recorded EBV and CMV exposure existed for most children.

The TCR library was built from RNA with a 3' RACE protocol and unique molecular identifiers. TCRdb reprocessed the 3' RACE reads with MiXCR, giving one entry per CDR3 protein. Here the sample spans more than 12,000 distinct CDR3 sequences, more than 3% being singletons. Study outcomes and limitations: Naive CD4+ sequences overlapped less between time points once interruption began.

This CDR3 has 14 residues. Trimming stripped 2 bases from V and 4 bases from J, with 9 bases between. This clonotype was seen at least ten times. Its specificity is unknown. Treatment specified: PENTA 11 planned treatment interruption arm or continuous ART arm. The chain carries TRBV12-3 or TRBV12-4 and TRBJ2-1; the D gene is possibly TRBD2 (6 bases). The starting material was CD45RO+ CD8+ T cells from PBMCs, pooled from several time points, obtained from a donor given antiretroviral therapy, either interrupted or continuous. The subset is: memory CD8+ CD45RO+ CD45RA- T cells. The receptor comes from a pool of human donors with HIV. CDR3 residues: CASSLSGSYNEQFF. The CDR3 nucleotides are TGTGCCAGCAGTTTAAGCGGGTCGTACAATGAGCAGTTCTTC.